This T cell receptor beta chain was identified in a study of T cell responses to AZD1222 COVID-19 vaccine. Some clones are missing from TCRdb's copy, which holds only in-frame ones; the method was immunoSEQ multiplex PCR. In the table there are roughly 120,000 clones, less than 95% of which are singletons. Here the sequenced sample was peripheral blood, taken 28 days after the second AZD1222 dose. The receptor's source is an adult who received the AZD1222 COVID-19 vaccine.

DNA of the CDR3: TGTGCCAGCAGCTTTAATTTAGAGAGGCTGTACTTC. Its protein product is CASSFNLERLYF. The V gene is TRBV3-1 (or the pseudogene TRBV3-2), the J gene TRBJ2-7, with D unresolved. V lost 5 bases, J lost 12 bases, and 17 bases lay in between. This CDR3 has 12 residues. CDR1 and CDR2 (germline): LGHDT, YNNKEL (reference sequence).